Below are 25 T cell receptor beta chains sequenced from a single sample in a study of blood T cells in healthy people across ages. Next came a second PCR, run for about 7 to 12 cycles, which used a sample-barcoded 5' primer along with a J-beta primer mix. A single record per CDR3 protein comes from TCRdb applying MiXCR to the 5' RACE reads. Counted here are roughly 900,000 distinct CDR3 sequences, roughly 26% occurring once; the ten biggest clones make up approximately 15%. The sample consisted of blood. The receptors derive from a woman of 80 years or more in good health.

This clonotype was observed at least ten times. V gene TRBV20-1 combines with J gene TRBJ2-3, with D possibly being TRBD1 or TRBD2 (5 bases each). This CDR3 region has 13 residues. Germline CDR1 reads DFQATT; CDR2 reads SNEGSKA (reference sequence). The CDR3 loop is CGVEWGFTDTQYF. CDR3 coding DNA: TGCGGCGTGGAGTGGGGGTTCACAGATACGCAGTATTTT.

This clonotype was counted only a few times. A read error may be the cause here, since a much bigger clone is one base away. The chain recombines TRBV20-1 with TRBJ2-3; D not certain. The CDR3 runs 14 residues. Trimming cost V 5 bases and J 6 bases, with 18 bases left between them. Germline assignment: CDR1 DFQATT and CDR2 SNEGSKA (reference sequence). The CDR3 here is CSALDRLTADTQYF. For the CDR3, the DNA is TGCAGTGCTCTCGACCGGCTAACGGCGGATACGCAGTATTTT.

A word on this clonotype: This could be a read error, since a much larger clone is one nucleotide away. J is TRBJ1-4 and V is TRBV5-1; D is undetermined. The V gene's germline CDR1 is SGHRS and CDR2 YFSETQ. CDR3 length equals 14 residues. The V and J ends lost 2 bases and 5 bases respectively, with 10 bases between them. In nucleotides, the CDR3 is TGCGCCAGCAGCTTAACAGTTGAGAATGAAAAACTGTTTTTT. This gives the protein CASSLTVENEKLFF.

This clonotype was seen only once. This chain's CDR3 is CASSIALEGTEAFF. The CDR3 DNA reads TGTGCCAGCAGCATTGCGCTGGAAGGGACTGAAGCTTTCTTT. This chain links TRBV6-2 or TRBV6-3 with TRBJ1-1; no clear D gene. V lost 6 bases, J lost 5 bases, and 16 bases lay in between. From germline, CDR1 is MNHEY and CDR2 SVGEGT. This CDR3 has 14 amino acids.

This clonotype turned up a few times. The chain is built from TRBV30 and TRBJ2-3; D is unclear. The germline gives CDR1 GTSNPN, CDR2 SVGIG (reference sequence). V was cut by 0 bases and J by 6 bases, with 10 bases left in between. CDR3 length: 13 amino acids. CDR3 region: CAWSVDVQDTQYF. The CDR3 bases are TGTGCCTGGAGTGTAGATGTGCAGGATACGCAGTATTTT. Together with reference TRBV30 and TRBJ2-3, the CDR3 gives the full variable domain: SQTIHQWPATLVQPVGSPLSLECTVEGTSNPNLYWYRQAAGRGLQLLFYSVGIGQISSEVPQNLSASRPQDRQFILSSKKLLLSDSGFYLCAWSVDVQDTQYFGPGTRLTVL.

This clonotype was seen at least ten times. The DNA for the CDR3 is TGTGCCAGCAGCCCAACTAGCGGGGTTGGTGAGCAGTTCTTC. Its protein is CASSPTSGVGEQFF. The chain employs TRBV7-8 and TRBJ2-1; 10 nucleotides line up with TRBD2. Trimming took 5 bases from V and 9 from J; bases not matched to a gene: 7. CDR1 is SGHVS and CDR2 is FQNEAQ in the germline V gene. The CDR3 totals 14 residues.

Note on this clonotype: It may be a read error: a sequence one base away is much more abundant. The chain carries TRBV6-2 or TRBV6-3 and TRBJ1-5, with a possible D match to TRBD1 (5 bases). The CDR3 runs 14 residues. CDR1 and CDR2 from the germline V gene are MNHEY and SVGEGT. The CDR3 DNA follows: TGTGCCAGCGCCCCGGGGACCTTAAATCAGCCCCAGAATTTT. This sequence encodes CASAPGTLNQPQNF.

Note on this clonotype: A much more abundant neighbour one base away suggests this may be a read error. CDR3 DNA: TGTGCCAGTAAGCCCGCACTAGCGGGGGGGAGCTCCTACAATGAGCAGTACTTC. Amino acid sequence: CASKPALAGGSSYNEQYF. The rearrangement links TRBV5-4 to TRBJ2-1; 13 bases fit TRBD2. Near its end, the DNA agrees better with TRBJ2-7, so the J call may be wrong. The germline V gene has CDR1 SGHNT and CDR2 YYREEE (reference sequence). The CDR3 has 18 amino acids.

Concerning this clonotype: This may come from a read error, since a much larger clone is one base off. This chain joins TRBV7-7 and TRBJ2-5; D may be TRBD1 (5 bases). Germline loops: CDR1 SSHAT, CDR2 FNYEAQ (reference sequence). CDR3 length equals 15 residues. As DNA, the CDR3 is TGTGCTGGCAGTCTATCTGGCGCAGGGAAAGAGACCCAGTACTTC. This codes for CAGSLSGAGKETQYF. Full variable domain (missing parts from reference TRBV7-7 and TRBJ2-5): GAGVSQSPRYKVTKRGQDVTLRCDPISSHATLYWYQQALGQGPEFLTYFNYEAQPDKSGLPSDRFSAERPEGSISTLTIQRTEQRDSAMYRCAGSLSGAGKETQYFGPGTRLLVL.

This clonotype has ten or more counts. V and J are TRBV7-2 and TRBJ2-3; D is possibly TRBD1 (6 bases). The V gene's germline CDR1 is SGHTA and CDR2 FQGNSA. The CDR3 length is 13 residues. The V gene lost 5 bases and the J gene lost 5 bases, with 11 bases spanning the gap. For the CDR3, the DNA is TGTGCCAGCAGCCCGGGCAGGGGAGATACGCAGTATTTT. It encodes CASSPGRGDTQYF.

The chain joins TRBV18 to TRBJ2-3; 9 nucleotides match TRBD2. The CDR3 spans 15 residues. Germline CDR1 is KGHSH and CDR2 is LQKENI. With V trimmed by 1 base and J by 5 bases, 4 bases remained unmatched. This CDR3 is CASSPLAGELDTQYF. CDR3 coding DNA: TGTGCCAGCTCACCACTAGCGGGGGAGTTAGATACGCAGTATTTT.

The V gene is TRBV28, the J gene TRBJ2-1; D gene ambiguous. Germline V CDR1 and CDR2: MDHEN, SYDVKM. The CDR3 consists of 12 residues. V shed 8 bases and J shed 6 bases, with 11 bases lying between them. The CDR3 protein is CASSLACNEQFF. The CDR3 DNA follows: TGTGCCAGCTCCCTGGCCTGCAATGAGCAGTTCTTC.

Only a few counts were recorded for this clonotype. This chain joins TRBV9 and TRBJ1-1, with TRBD1 identical over 9 bases. Germline lookup yields CDR1 SGDLS and CDR2 YYNGEE. CDR3 length: 16 residues. V shed 3 bases and J 6 bases; nucleotides not matched to a gene: 12. CDR3: CASSARSGTGFSEAFF. DNA for the CDR3: TGTGCCAGCAGCGCAAGGTCCGGGACAGGGTTTTCTGAAGCTTTCTTT.

At least ten counts were recorded for this clonotype. This chain connects TRBV7-9 to TRBJ1-2; D remains ambiguous. Germline lookup yields CDR1 SEHNR and CDR2 FQNEAQ (reference sequence). The CDR3 spans 13 residues. V was trimmed by 3 bases and J by 1 base, leaving 6 bases between them. DNA of the CDR3: TGTGCCAGCAGCTTTCGAGATAACTATGGCTACACCTTC. Translating gives CASSFRDNYGYTF.

The chain joins TRBV18 to TRBJ1-5, with D maybe TRBD1 (5 bases). V was trimmed by 2 bases and J by 9 bases, leaving 17 bases between them. The CDR3 has 15 residues. Germline V gives CDR1 KGHSH, CDR2 LQKENI. For the CDR3, the DNA is TGTGCCAGCTCACCAGGCCAGATGGGGGGGAGGCCCCAGCATTTT. Translating it yields CASSPGQMGGRPQHF.

This clonotype occurred many times. V usage is TRBV12-3 or TRBV12-4 and J usage is TRBJ2-7, with 9 bases matching TRBD2. The CDR3 is 14 residues long. J lost 0 bases, V lost 6 bases, and 3 bases had no gene match. The CDR3 region has the DNA TGTGCCAGCAGCAAAGCGGGGGGCTCCTACGAGCAGTACTTC. This translates into CASSKAGGSYEQYF.

With respect to this clonotype: A much larger clone lies a single base off, so this may be a read error. The conserved phenylalanine or tryptophan normally closing the CDR3 is absent here, so this likely arose from a read error. This CDR3 reads CAIRLTGNTEAFV. The CDR3 DNA sequence: TGTGCCATCAGACTCACAGGGAACACTGAAGCTTTCGTT. The chain carries TRBV10-3 and TRBJ1-1, with D possibly being TRBD1 (5 bases). With 6 bases removed from V and 1 base from J, the gap between germline ends came to 9 bases. Looked up from germline, CDR1 is ENHRY and CDR2 is SYGVKD. This CDR3 contains 13 residues.

This clonotype was seen at least ten times. The chain uses TRBV4-2 and TRBJ1-2, with D possibly matching TRBD1 (6 bases). The V end was cut by 2 bases, the J end by 6 bases, with 13 bases between. Germline V gene data show CDR1 as LGHNA and CDR2 as YNFKEQ. This CDR3 is built from 14 residues. CDR3: CASSQPRTVDGYTF. The CDR3 nucleotides are TGTGCCAGCAGCCAACCCAGGACAGTGGATGGCTACACCTTC.

The chain links TRBV4-3 to TRBJ1-6; 8 nucleotides align to TRBD1. The junction had 9 bases not matched to a gene; V was cut back by 4 bases and J by 10 bases. Looked up from germline, CDR1 is LGHNA and CDR2 is YSLEER. The CDR3 loop spans 15 amino acids. The CDR3 sequence is CASSPHRGEFSPLHF. The CDR3 DNA follows: TGCGCCAGCAGCCCTCACAGGGGGGAATTCTCACCCCTCCACTTT.

In the case of this clonotype: Lacking the conserved final phenylalanine or tryptophan, this CDR3 likely reflects a read error. The gene calls are TRBV28 and TRBJ2-3; D is unresolved. CDR3 length: 13 amino acids. Germline CDR1 is MDHEN and CDR2 is SYDVKM. Trimming took 6 bases from V and 7 from J, leaving 14 bases between them. CDR3 bases: TGTGCCAGCAGACCTTCCCTACTATATACGCAGTATTTG. This codes for CASRPSLLYTQYL.

In regard to this clonotype: A much larger clonotype is one base distant, so this may be a read error. The chain is built from TRBV20-1 and TRBJ2-5; 7 nucleotides align to TRBD1. The trim removed 1 base at V and 11 bases at J, leaving 16 bases unmatched. CDR1 and CDR2 (germline): DFQATT, SNEGSKA (reference sequence). The CDR3 is made up of 15 amino acids. The CDR3 nucleotides are TGCAGTGCTAGAGGGGAGACAGGGTGGGACAATGAGCAGTACTTC. It translates to CSARGETGWDNEQYF.

This chain links TRBV20-1 with TRBJ2-7, with 9 positions matching TRBD1. The CDR3 totals 15 residues. V shed 0 bases and J 3 bases; nucleotides not matched to a gene: 6. Germline CDR1 is DFQATT and CDR2 is SNEGSKA (reference sequence). This CDR3 reads CSARDQDRGLYEQYF. For the CDR3, the DNA is TGCAGTGCTAGAGACCAGGACAGGGGCCTCTACGAGCAGTACTTC.

This clonotype was detected a few times. A much larger clonotype is one base distant, so this may be a read error. The rearrangement joins TRBV7-2 to TRBJ2-3; TRBD1 matches at 12 bases. Germline lookup yields CDR1 SGHTA and CDR2 FQGNSA. The CDR3 totals 15 residues. CDR3 residues: CASSRDRGQTDTRYF. DNA of the CDR3: TGTGCCAGCAGCCGGGACAGGGGGCAGACAGATACGCGGTATTTT.

This clonotype showed up many times. V is TRBV20-1 and J is TRBJ1-5; D is ambiguous. The V gene's germline CDR1 is DFQATT and CDR2 SNEGSKA (reference sequence). Trimming removed 3 bases at V and 7 bases at J, with 13 bases between. The CDR3 is 13 amino acids. CDR3 DNA: TGCAGTGCTAGTATAGGCGTGGGCCAGCCCCAGCATTTT. Amino acids: CSASIGVGQPQHF.

The rearrangement links TRBV6-2 or TRBV6-3 to TRBJ2-1; D uncertain. The CDR3 length is 11 residues. The V end lost 2 bases, the J end lost 10 bases, and 6 bases lay between the germline ends. Germline loops: CDR1 MNHEY, CDR2 SVGEGT. CDR3 DNA sequence: TGTGCCAGCAGTTACGAGTCGGAGCAGTTCTTC. It yields the protein CASSYESEQFF.